Listed below are T cell receptor beta chains from one sample, sequenced in a study of identical twins. A single record per CDR3 protein comes from TCRdb applying MiXCR to the 5' RACE reads. The sample records around 230,000 distinct CDR3 sequences, around 6.5% being singletons. The sample was also linked to a second study, of T cells expressing NK-cell markers.

Sequencing was done on a sample of CD8+ T cells sorted from blood. All receptors derive from a woman aged 18-29 years in good health. The conserved cysteine and the conserved F or W are not part of the CDR3 here. A D gene is named only where the DNA matches it firmly.

D | J | V | CDR3
. | TRBJ1-1 | TRBV10-3 | ATSLGGNTEAF
TRBD2 | TRBJ2-3 | TRBV10-2 | ASSEFVGLALSDTQY
. | TRBJ2-1 | TRBV9 | ASSVGDNEQF
. | TRBJ2-1 | TRBV20-1 | SSPGAPGYNEQF
. | TRBJ1-5 | TRBV10-1 | ASSGQDYDNQPQH
. | TRBJ2-7 | TRBV7-9 | ASSFVQETYEQY
TRBD2 | TRBJ2-5 | TRBV12-3/TRBV12-4 | ASSLGTSGEAYKTQY
TRBD2 | TRBJ2-1 | TRBV14 | ASSQVAGASYNEQF
TRBD1 | TRBJ1-1 | TRBV9 | ASSPIGTVPEAF
TRBD2 | TRBJ2-3 | TRBV11-2 | ASSWRISGDTDTQY
. | TRBJ1-2 | TRBV6-1 | ASSPFQAPNYGYT
. | TRBJ1-2 | TRBV12-3/TRBV12-4 | ASSPNRVGGYT
. | TRBJ1-1 | TRBV12-3/TRBV12-4 | ASSYKDLNTEAF
TRBD1 | TRBJ2-2 | TRBV24-1 | ATSAGGLDTGELF
. | TRBJ2-3 | TRBV11-2 | ASSTSPGITDTQY
TRBD2 | TRBJ2-2 | TRBV5-4 | ASSLKLAGHTGELF
. | TRBJ2-7 | TRBV5-1 | ASRSGRTPPYEQY
. | TRBJ1-1 | TRBV7-9 | DSSPTTGNTEAF
TRBD1 | TRBJ2-3 | TRBV7-2 | ASSLGQGSTDTQY
. | TRBJ1-6 | TRBV7-9 | ASSLAQRVGSPLH
TRBD1 | TRBJ2-6 | TRBV11-1 | ASSSTGTGDSGANVLT
. | TRBJ1-2 | TRBV20-1 | SARDRVDLLGYT
TRBD2 | TRBJ2-7 | TRBV7-8 | ASSFTGLADYEQY
. | TRBJ2-5 | TRBV7-9 | AMDSGETQY